A single sample gave rise to the 9 T cell receptor beta chains below, sequenced in a study of cytomegalovirus exposure and HLA in healthy donors. The PCR made use of 60 Vbeta and 13 Jbeta primers. Some clones are missing from TCRdb's copy, which holds only in-frame ones; the method was immunoSEQ multiplex PCR. Of about 87,000 clones in the sample, 70% to 80% are singletons; the top ten hold 20% to 25%. Sequenced input: PBMCs. These receptors all come from a man in his thirties or forties in good health and CMV-seropositive.

In its sample, this clone was seen a few times. The J gene is TRBJ1-1, the V gene TRBV7-8, with D uncertain. CDR3 size: 13 residues. V was trimmed by 3 bases and J by 1 base, leaving 6 bases between them. Germline CDR1 SGHVS, CDR2 FQNEAQ. The CDR3 region has the DNA TGTGCCAGCAGCTTGGCTGGGAACACTGAAGCTTTCTTT. Translating gives CASSLAGNTEAFF.

The chain carries TRBV15 and TRBJ1-1, with 7 bases aligning to TRBD1. CDR1 and CDR2 from the germline V gene are LNHNV and YYDKDF (reference sequence). V lost 3 bases and J lost 0; bases outside the gene matches: 4. The CDR3 contains 15 residues. The CDR3 DNA sequence: TGTGCCACCAGCAGGTTGGACAGGATGAACACTGAAGCTTTCTTT. It is translated as CATSRLDRMNTEAFF.

This clone was detected only a few times. This sequence joins TRBV6-7 and TRBJ2-3; tentative D call: TRBD1 (5 bases). TRBV6-7 is placed among ORFs of uncertain function. Trimming stripped 2 bases from V and 5 bases from J, with 8 bases between. CDR3 length: 13 amino acids. The DNA for the CDR3 is TGTGCCAGCAGTTACGGGGCAAGAGATACGCAGTATTTT. Protein sequence: CASSYGARDTQYF.

The chain joins TRBV5-6 to TRBJ2-1; 10 bases map to TRBD1. This CDR3 region has 17 residues. The ends lost 1 base at V and 5 bases at J; junction bases unmatched: 9. Germline V gene sequence: CDR1 SGHDT, CDR2 YYEEEE. DNA for the CDR3: TGTGCCAGCAGCTTGTCCACCGGGACAGGGGTCCACAATGAGCAGTTCTTC. Its translation: CASSLSTGTGVHNEQFF.

The chain employs TRBV4-1 and TRBJ2-3; D is possibly TRBD2 (6 bases). Germline-derived CDR1 and CDR2 are MGHRA and YSYEKL. CDR3 length equals 18 residues. V lost 5 bases and J lost 0, with 21 bases in between. The CDR3 bases are TGCGCCAGCAGCTACCGACGGCGGGAACTATCTAGCACAGATACGCAGTATTTT. It is translated as CASSYRRRELSSTDTQYF.

The chain joins TRBV6-6 to TRBJ2-7, with D tentatively TRBD2 (6 bases). Per germline, CDR1 MNHNY and CDR2 SVGAGI (reference sequence). V dropped 2 bases and J dropped 4 bases, with 12 bases sitting between them. The CDR3 contains 14 residues. The CDR3 loop reads CASSYGSGGYEQYF. CDR3 DNA: TGTGCCAGCAGTTACGGGAGCGGAGGGTACGAGCAGTACTTC.

This clone was picked up one time. CDR3 DNA sequence: TGCGCCAGCAGCTTGCGGACAGGGGTCGGCTATGGCTACACCTTC. It is translated as CASSLRTGVGYGYTF. The chain has TRBV5-1 and TRBJ1-2, with 9 bases fitting TRBD1. This CDR3 spans 15 amino acids. In germline, CDR1 is SGHRS, CDR2 YFSETQ. V shed 1 base and J 4 bases; nucleotides not matched to a gene: 5.

V is TRBV6-1 and J is TRBJ2-7, with TRBD2 matching over 7 bases. CDR1 and CDR2 from the germline V gene are MNHNS and SASEGT. CDR3 length: 18 residues. V dropped 0 bases and J dropped 4; count of bases not matched to a gene: 15. This chain's CDR3 is CASSEAGAGWAGAYEQYF. The DNA of the CDR3 is TGTGCCAGCAGTGAAGCAGGGGCCGGTTGGGCGGGAGCATACGAGCAGTACTTC.

The V and J genes are TRBV2 and TRBJ1-1; unclear D gene. The CDR3 spans 13 residues. From germline, CDR1 is SNHLY and CDR2 FYNNEI. Trimming shortened V by 7 bases and J by 3 bases, and 12 bases separated the two germline ends. As DNA, the CDR3 is TGTGCCAGCAATATGGGAGGCTACACTGAAGCTTTCTTT. It specifies CASNMGGYTEAFF. Together with reference TRBV2 and TRBJ1-1, the CDR3 gives the full variable domain: EPEVTQTPSHQVTQMGQEVILRCVPISNHLYFYWYRQILGQKVEFLVSFYNNEISEKSEIFDDQFSVERPDGSNFTLKIRSTKLEDSAMYFCASNMGGYTEAFFGQGTRLTVV.